One T cell receptor beta chain is described in this entry. Its matching antigen is unknown. J gave up 3 bases and V 5 bases, and 13 bases lay outside the gene matches. CDR1 and CDR2 (germline): MNHEY, SMNVEV (reference sequence). The CDR3 is made up of 18 amino acids. The source of the sample is a study of beta chain features in type 1 diabetes. Study summary: Examination of sorted cells across all samples involved approximately 100,000,000 cells.

Purity exceeded 95% in all sorted populations. General study results and limits: Still unanswered here is whether HLA type influences TCRB rearrangement. Across patients, naive, central memory and Treg TCRB repertoires exhibited apparently greater similarity than was observed across healthy donors. Shortening that was moderate but significant affected the TCRB CDR3s of Type 1 diabetes patients in all four CD4+ subsets.

Every bit of the isolated RNA underwent reverse transcription, so sequencing read expressed TCRB transcripts. TCRdb's copy holds only in-frame clones and misses some; the assay was immunoSEQ multiplex PCR. The profile shows about 700,000 clones, over 10% of them singletons. The chain uses TRBV27 and TRBJ1-1, with TRBD1 matching over 12 bases. Sequenced material: naive CD4+ T cells from blood. This sequence was found in a man younger than 35 with type 1 diabetes. CDR3 residues: CASSPRAGTGGRDTEAFF. CDR3 nucleotides: TGTGCCAGCAGTCCCCGTGCCGGGACAGGGGGCCGGGACACTGAAGCTTTCTTT.